A selection of T cell receptor beta chains follows, all from one sample in a study of blood T cell repertoires in COVID-19. Data came from immunoSEQ multiplex PCR; TCRdb stores just in-frame clones and leaves some out. The data contain 200,000 to 250,000 clones, roughly 80% of them singletons. Sequencing was performed on peripheral blood. These TCRs come from a woman aged 70 to 79 with COVID-19, enrolled during active disease. Both conserved end residues are part of each CDR3. The D gene is left open where the match is weak. The size of a clone is reported for some rows only, either as once, few or many, or as a class for expanded clones.

v_call	d_call	j_call	clone_size	cdr3_aa	cdr3_nt
TRBV5-4	TRBD1	TRBJ1-2	.	CASSTGQGAGGYTF	TGTGCCAGCAGCACGGGACAGGGGGCTGGGGGCTACACCTTC
TRBV21-1	.	TRBJ2-7	.	CASSTRRTGDDEQYF	TGTGCCAGCAGCACCCGGAGGACAGGGGACGACGAGCAGTACTTC
TRBV18	TRBD2	TRBJ2-7	few	CASSPTASGRSYEQYF	TGTGCCAGCTCACCAACCGCTAGCGGGAGGTCCTACGAGCAGTACTTC
TRBV9	.	TRBJ1-3	.	CASSVGDKTAAIYF	TGTGCCAGCAGCGTAGGGGACAAGACGGCGGCCATATATTTT
TRBV19	.	TRBJ1-5	.	CASSELGDQPQHF	TGTGCCAGTAGCGAGTTGGGCGATCAGCCCCAGCATTTT
TRBV30	TRBD2	TRBJ2-7	.	CAWTPTGGPPSLNEQYF	TGTGCCTGGACCCCCACGGGAGGGCCACCATCGCTCAACGAGCAGTACTTC
TRBV4-3	TRBD2	TRBJ2-1	many	CASSQEPKLAGGYNEQFF	TGCGCCAGCAGCCAAGAGCCCAAACTAGCGGGAGGCTACAATGAGCAGTTCTTC
TRBV7-9	.	TRBJ2-3	.	CASSQSDTQYF	TGTGCCAGCAGCCAATCAGATACGCAGTATTTT
TRBV19	.	TRBJ1-4	.	CASSSSSGGNEKLFF	TGTGCCAGTAGTAGTTCCTCGGGAGGGAATGAAAAACTGTTTTTT
TRBV11-2	.	TRBJ1-2	.	CASSLEGAFGYTF	TGTGCCAGCAGCTTAGAAGGGGCATTCGGCTACACCTTC
TRBV27	.	TRBJ2-7	.	CASRDWGESSYEQYF	TGTGCCAGCAGGGACTGGGGTGAAAGTTCCTACGAGCAGTACTTC
TRBV7-2	TRBD2	TRBJ2-7	.	CASSLEVRLAGPGQYF	TGTGCCAGCAGCTTAGAAGTTCGACTAGCGGGACCCGGGCAGTACTTC
TRBV3-1/TRBV3-2	TRBD1	TRBJ1-5	.	CASSQGQGVVPQHF	TGTGCCAGCAGCCAAGGACAGGGGGTCGTGCCCCAGCATTTT
TRBV28	.	TRBJ2-3	.	CASSSLGSRPTDTQYF	TGTGCCAGCAGTTCCTTGGGTAGCAGACCCACAGATACGCAGTATTTT
TRBV18	TRBD1	TRBJ1-3	.	CASSPSTGGTSGNTIYF	TGTGCCAGCTCGCCGTCGACAGGGGGCACCTCTGGAAACACCATATATTTT
TRBV9	TRBD2	TRBJ2-2	.	CASSVTQGLATAGELFF	TGTGCCAGCAGCGTTACCCAGGGACTAGCGACAGCCGGGGAGCTGTTTTTT
TRBV5-4	TRBD2	TRBJ2-7	.	CASSSPFEGGPYEQYF	TGTGCCAGCAGCAGTCCCTTTGAGGGAGGGCCCTACGAGCAGTACTTC
TRBV28	.	TRBJ2-7	many	CASSKTGWQYF	TGTGCCAGCAGTAAGACAGGATGGCAGTACTTC
TRBV28	TRBD2	TRBJ2-1	.	CASMDSGSSYNEQFF	TGTGCCAGCATGGATAGCGGGAGCTCCTACAATGAGCAGTTCTTC
TRBV3-1/TRBV3-2	TRBD1	TRBJ1-3	.	CASSHAGGGGNTIYF	TGTGCCAGCAGCCATGCAGGGGGCGGTGGAAACACCATATATTTT
TRBV4-2	TRBD2	TRBJ2-7	.	CASSQEYGLAGDEQYF	TGTGCCAGCAGCCAAGAATACGGACTAGCGGGCGACGAGCAGTACTTC
TRBV4-2	.	TRBJ1-1	.	CASSQDWRGPEAFF	TGTGCCAGCAGCCAAGATTGGAGGGGACCTGAAGCTTTCTTT
TRBV5-1	.	TRBJ1-2	once	CASSLATNTGRYTF	TGCGCCAGCAGCTTAGCCACAAATACAGGACGCTACACCTTC
TRBV19	.	TRBJ1-1	.	CASSLQLNTEAFF	TGTGCCAGTAGTCTTCAGTTGAACACTGAAGCTTTCTTT
TRBV21-1	.	TRBJ2-7	.	CASSKVGDTRTYEQYF	TGTGCCAGCAGCAAAGTCGGCGACACCCGAACTTACGAGCAGTACTTC
TRBV11-2	TRBD2	TRBJ2-2	few	CASSLVSRGGTGELFF	TGTGCCAGCAGCTTAGTTTCTAGGGGAGGGACCGGGGAGCTGTTTTTT
TRBV27	.	TRBJ1-1	few	CASSYGGMNTEAFF	TGTGCCAGCAGTTACGGCGGAATGAACACTGAAGCTTTCTTT
TRBV24-1	.	TRBJ1-2	few	CATTDLNSDGYTF	TGTGCCACCACCGACCTGAACAGTGATGGCTACACCTTC
TRBV5-5	.	TRBJ2-1	.	CASSVPLEGNEQFF	TGTGCCAGCAGCGTACCCCTCGAGGGCAATGAGCAGTTCTTC
TRBV10-3	TRBD1	TRBJ1-2	.	CAISNRRDRAGYGYTF	TGTGCCATCAGCAATAGACGGGACAGGGCAGGATATGGCTACACCTTC
TRBV28	TRBD1	TRBJ1-2	.	CASLAGGLYGYTF	TGTGCCAGCTTGGCAGGGGGCCTCTATGGCTACACCTTC
TRBV21-1	.	TRBJ1-6	.	CASSKQGTYNSPLHF	TGTGCCAGCAGCAAGCAGGGTACATATAATTCACCCCTCCACTTT
TRBV6-2/TRBV6-3	.	TRBJ1-1	.	CASSSLLSGLHTEAFF	TGTGCCAGCAGTAGCCTTCTATCGGGACTTCACACTGAAGCTTTCTTT
TRBV5-1	.	TRBJ2-7	.	CASSLGWRQGNYEQYF	TGCGCCAGCAGCTTGGGCTGGCGCCAGGGGAACTACGAGCAGTACTTC
TRBV6-4	.	TRBJ1-6	once	CASSATGGSPLHF	TGTGCCAGCTCCGCGACAGGCGGTTCACCCCTCCACTTT
TRBV7-6	.	TRBJ2-2	.	CASSLAGGSVGTGELFF	TGTGCCAGCAGCTTAGCGGGGGGATCGGTAGGCACCGGGGAGCTGTTTTTT
TRBV6-5	TRBD1	TRBJ1-4	.	CASIWGTGGGKLFF	TGTGCCAGCATCTGGGGTACAGGGGGCGGAAAACTGTTTTTT
TRBV18	TRBD2	TRBJ2-5	once	CASSPLGGGSETQYF	TGTGCCAGCTCACCCCTCGGGGGGGGTTCAGAGACCCAGTACTTC
TRBV6-2/TRBV6-3	.	TRBJ2-1	.	CASSYSTGDYNEQFF	TGTGCCAGCAGTTACTCAACGGGTGACTACAATGAGCAGTTCTTC
TRBV5-1	.	TRBJ2-2	.	CASTFGHGGLSTGELFF	TGCGCCAGCACATTCGGCCATGGGGGGTTAAGCACCGGGGAGCTGTTTTTT
TRBV28	.	TRBJ1-6	.	CASSLLTAENSPLHF	TGTGCCAGCAGTTTACTAACAGCTGAAAATTCACCCCTCCACTTT
TRBV10-1	.	TRBJ2-7	.	CASSESTRNEQYF	TGCGCCAGCAGTGAGTCCACTAGGAACGAGCAGTACTTC
TRBV27	.	TRBJ1-5	.	CASRESKGQGRNQPQHF	TGTGCCAGCAGAGAGTCCAAGGGCCAGGGGCGAAATCAGCCCCAGCATTTT
TRBV7-9	.	TRBJ2-7	.	CASSLIGEGEQYF	TGTGCCAGCAGCTTAATCGGGGAAGGGGAGCAGTACTTC
TRBV6-5	.	TRBJ2-7	.	CASSQQRRQYEQYF	TGTGCCAGCAGCCAACAACGACGACAGTACGAGCAGTACTTC
TRBV4-3	.	TRBJ1-2	.	CASSQDTWESGYTF	TGCGCCAGCAGCCAGGATACTTGGGAGAGCGGCTACACCTTC
TRBV20-1	TRBD1	TRBJ1-5	.	CSASKQGTNQPQHF	TGCAGTGCTAGTAAACAGGGGACCAATCAGCCCCAGCATTTT
TRBV9	TRBD1	TRBJ1-1	.	CASSVEGTVNTEAFF	TGTGCCAGCAGCGTAGAAGGGACAGTAAACACTGAAGCTTTCTTT
TRBV9	TRBD1	TRBJ1-3	.	CASSVGLVTGQNTIYF	TGTGCCAGCAGCGTAGGACTGGTGACAGGGCAAAACACCATATATTTT
TRBV5-4	TRBD2	TRBJ2-1	.	CASRLAGGANEQFF	TGTGCCAGCAGACTAGCGGGAGGAGCGAATGAGCAGTTCTTC
TRBV6-5	.	TRBJ1-2	.	CASTRGTNYGYTF	TGTGCCAGCACCCGGGGGACTAACTATGGCTACACCTTC
TRBV2	TRBD1	TRBJ1-5	.	CASSEGTGVPQPQHF	TGTGCCAGCAGTGAGGGGACAGGGGTTCCTCAGCCCCAGCATTTT
TRBV7-2	TRBD1	TRBJ1-5	.	CASSLDRGNQPQHF	TGTGCCAGCAGCTTAGACAGGGGAAACCAGCCCCAGCATTTT
TRBV5-4	.	TRBJ2-1	.	CASSFNAGSYNEQFF	TGTGCCAGCAGCTTTAACGCGGGCTCCTACAATGAGCAGTTCTTC